The T cell receptor beta chain described here comes from a study of control samples from healthy donors and cancer patients. The repertoire was sequenced with immunoSEQ multiplex PCR; TCRdb's copy has only in-frame clones and lacks some. The sample has approximately 100,000 clones, just under 95% seen once. This receptor was taken from a human donor in good health. The donor label of this sample is uncertain. The source material was blood.

CDR3 protein: CASSDKPLGGPAKNIQYF. The DNA for the CDR3 is TGTGCCAGTAGTGACAAACCGCTAGGGGGCCCAGCCAAAAACATTCAGTACTTC. The chain links TRBV19 to TRBJ2-4, with 7 bases fitting TRBD1. CDR3 length equals 18 residues. After removal of 5 bases from V and 0 bases from J, the junction contained 13 bases not matched to a gene. The V gene's germline CDR1 is LNHDA and CDR2 SQIVND (reference sequence).